The 22 T cell receptor beta chains below were found in one sample sequenced in a study of T cell responses to AZD1222 COVID-19 vaccine. Produced via immunoSEQ multiplex PCR; TCRdb's table is partial and in-frame only. The repertoire holds 69,000 or so clones, approximately 90% seen once, with 4.5% to 5% in the top ten. Sequencing used peripheral blood, obtained 28 days after the second dose of the MenACWY control vaccine. These TCRs come from an adult who received the MenACWY meningococcal vaccine as a control.

The V gene is TRBV3-1 (or the pseudogene TRBV3-2), the J gene TRBJ1-1, with TRBD1 as a possible D gene (5 bases). Deletions cut 0 bases from V and 3 bases from J, with 8 bases between. The CDR3 length is 14 residues. Germline lookup yields CDR1 LGHDT and CDR2 YNNKEL (reference sequence). In nucleotides, the CDR3 is TGTGCCAGCAGCCAAGAAGGAGGGGACACTGAAGCTTTCTTT. Translated, it gives CASSQEGGDTEAFF.

The chain uses TRBV3-1 (or the pseudogene TRBV3-2) and TRBJ2-7; TRBD1 is a possible D gene (5 bases). V lost 1 base, J lost 6 bases, and 13 bases lay in between. Germline V gene data show CDR1 as LGHDT and CDR2 as YNNKEL (reference sequence). This CDR3 contains 14 residues. This CDR3 reads CASSQVQGWGEQYF. The CDR3 region has the DNA TGTGCCAGCAGCCAAGTGCAGGGATGGGGCGAGCAGTACTTC.

This clone was found a few times. V gene TRBV7-3 combines with J gene TRBJ2-5, with D maybe TRBD1 (6 bases). With 6 bases removed from V and 0 bases from J, the gap between germline ends came to 17 bases. Germline loops: CDR1 SGHTA, CDR2 FQGTGA. CDR3 length: 16 amino acids. CDR3 sequence reads: CASRFGGRGNQETQYF. In nucleotides, the CDR3 is TGTGCCAGCAGATTCGGAGGCAGGGGTAACCAAGAGACCCAGTACTTC. Full variable domain (remainder filled in from reference TRBV7-3 and TRBJ2-5): GAGVSQTPSNKVTEKGKYVELRCDPISGHTALYWYRQSLGQGPEFLIYFQGTGAADDSGLPNDRFFAVRPEGSVSTLKIQRTERGDSAVYLCASRFGGRGNQETQYFGPGTRLLVL.

This clone showed up just a few times. The rearrangement uses TRBV18 and TRBJ2-6; the D is unclear. V lost 4 bases and J 2 bases, leaving 9 bases between the germline ends. The CDR3 loop spans 15 amino acids. Germline CDR1 KGHSH, CDR2 LQKENI. As DNA, the CDR3 is TGTGCCAGCTCACAAACAGACACTGGGGCCAACGTCCTGACTTTC. It is translated as CASSQTDTGANVLTF.

This rearrangement joins TRBV29-1 to TRBJ2-3; D call uncertain. CDR1 and CDR2 (germline): SQVTM, ANQGSEA. V lost 7 bases to trimming and J lost 0 bases, with 8 bases between them. CDR3 length: 12 amino acids. CDR3 nucleotide sequence: TGCAGCGCCTCAGCTAGCACAGATACGCAGTATTTT. It encodes CSASASTDTQYF.

V gene TRBV7-9 combines with J gene TRBJ1-2, with D tentatively TRBD1 (6 bases). CDR3 size: 12 residues. Germline loops: CDR1 SEHNR, CDR2 FQNEAQ (reference sequence). V was pared by 5 bases and J by 3 bases, with 7 bases between. CDR3 nucleotides: TGTGCCAGCAGCCCAGGGGACTATGGCTACACCTTC. It codes for CASSPGDYGYTF.

The V and J genes are TRBV5-8 and TRBJ1-2; TRBD1 aligns across 7 bases. The CDR3 is 13 residues long. Trimming cost V 4 bases and J 4 bases; bases outside gene matches: 4. Germline values: CDR1 SGHTS, CDR2 YDEGEE. CDR3 nucleotides: TGTGCCAGCAGCAATCGACAGGGCTATGGCTACACCTTC. It specifies CASSNRQGYGYTF.

This chain joins TRBV28 and TRBJ2-1, with D maybe TRBD2 (6 bases). This CDR3 is built from 17 residues. The V end was cut by 7 bases, the J end by 0 bases, with 19 bases between. Germline loops: CDR1 MDHEN, CDR2 SYDVKM. CDR3 residues: CASTHGGQLSSYNEQFF. The CDR3, as DNA: TGTGCCAGCACTCACGGGGGTCAGTTGAGCTCCTACAATGAGCAGTTCTTC.

The chain is built from TRBV19 and TRBJ1-5; D gene unclear. This CDR3 is 21 amino acids long. Germline CDR1 and CDR2: LNHDA and SQIVND (reference sequence). Deletions cut 0 bases from V and 0 bases from J, with 24 bases between. The CDR3 nucleotides read TGTGCCAGTAGTATAGATCTCCCCATTCAAACGGGGAAACATAGCAATCAGCCCCAGCATTTT. Translated: CASSIDLPIQTGKHSNQPQHF. Full variable domain (outside the CDR3, taken from reference TRBV19 and TRBJ1-5): DGGITQSPKYLFRKEGQNVTLSCEQNLNHDAMYWYRQDPGQGLRLIYYSQIVNDFQKGDIAEGYSVSREKKESFPLTVTSAQKNPTAFYLCASSIDLPIQTGKHSNQPQHFGDGTRLSIL.

In its sample, this clone was seen once. The chain has TRBV5-1 and TRBJ2-3, with TRBD1 identical over 7 bases. V shed 0 bases and J 3 bases; nucleotides not matched to a gene: 7. The germline gives CDR1 SGHRS, CDR2 YFSETQ. The CDR3 covers 16 residues. CDR3 nucleotides: TGCGCCAGCAGCTTGGAGACAGGGAGAAGGACAGATACGCAGTATTTT. It is translated as CASSLETGRRTDTQYF.

The V call is TRBV5-4, the J call TRBJ1-2; D ambiguous. Germline CDR1 SGHNT, CDR2 YYREEE (reference sequence). Trimming stripped 1 base from V and 2 bases from J, with 9 bases between. CDR3 length: 14 amino acids. The CDR3 here is CASSLRLGNYGYTF. Here the CDR3 DNA reads TGTGCCAGCAGCTTGCGATTGGGCAACTATGGCTACACCTTC.

The CDR3 reads CASSSVGTYGEAFF. CDR3 nucleotide sequence: TGTGCCAGCAGCTCTGTCGGGACATATGGTGAAGCTTTCTTT. This chain uses TRBV7-2 with TRBJ1-1, with a tentative D call TRBD1 (6 bases). From germline, CDR1 is SGHTA and CDR2 FQGNSA. V was clipped by 4 bases and J by 7 bases, with 16 bases between them. The CDR3 spans 14 residues.

The V gene is TRBV2, the J gene TRBJ2-7, with 8 nucleotides matching TRBD2. This CDR3 has 14 residues. The J segment lost 6 bases and the V segment lost 6 bases, leaving 10 bases of the junction unmatched. Germline V lookup: CDR1 SNHLY, CDR2 FYNNEI. CDR3: CASSGGLEKLEQYF. The CDR3 DNA is TGTGCCAGCAGCGGGGGACTAGAAAAACTCGAGCAGTACTTC.

V usage is TRBV7-2 and J usage is TRBJ2-7; D unresolved. Germline CDR1 and CDR2: SGHTA and FQGNSA. V lost 2 bases and J 3 bases, leaving 8 bases between the germline ends. The CDR3 extends over 13 amino acids. CDR3 bases: TGTGCCAGCAGCTTAAAGCTAAACTACGAGCAGTACTTC. It translates to CASSLKLNYEQYF.

Comments on this clone: Its ends do not fully match the called genes, so a read error is possible. The rearrangement joins TRBV5-1 to TRBJ1-2; TRBD1 might be the D (6 bases). CDR1 is SGHRS, CDR2 YFSETQ, per germline. This CDR3 is 14 amino acids long. The CDR3 here is CASTLGAGDYGYTF. DNA for the CDR3: TGCGCCAGCACCTTGGGGGCAGGAGACTATGGCTACACCTTC.

This chain joins TRBV2 and TRBJ1-4; perhaps TRBD1 as D (5 bases). The germline CDR1 and CDR2 sequences are SNHLY and FYNNEI. The V gene lost 7 bases and the J gene lost 8 bases, with 17 bases spanning the gap. The CDR3 consists of 14 residues. The CDR3 here is CASNGLPPGEKLFF. The CDR3 nucleotides are TGTGCCAGCAATGGACTCCCGCCAGGGGAAAAACTGTTTTTT. Filled out from reference TRBV2 and TRBJ1-4, the complete variable domain reads EPEVTQTPSHQVTQMGQEVILRCVPISNHLYFYWYRQILGQKVEFLVSFYNNEISEKSEIFDDQFSVERPDGSNFTLKIRSTKLEDSAMYFCASNGLPPGEKLFFGSGTQLSVL.

A single count supports this clone. The CDR3 reads CASTLTGSEQYF. The CDR3 coding sequence is TGCGCCAGCACCCTGACAGGGTCCGAGCAGTACTTC. The gene calls are TRBV5-1 and TRBJ2-7, with 7 bases that match TRBD1. V lost 6 bases, J lost 6 bases, and 6 bases stayed unmatched. There are 12 residues in the CDR3. The V gene's germline CDR1 is SGHRS and CDR2 YFSETQ.

The J gene is TRBJ2-7, the V gene TRBV5-5; unclear D gene. Germline V lookup: CDR1 SGHKS, CDR2 YYEKEE (reference sequence). The V gene lost 7 bases and the J gene lost 3 bases, with 26 bases spanning the gap. The CDR3 covers 17 residues. CDR3 in DNA: TGTGCCAGCCGCCTCAAGGGCCTCACTGTGTCGGACTACGAGCAGTACTTC. Translation gives CASRLKGLTVSDYEQYF.

This clone was detected only a few times. The V call is TRBV4-3, the J call TRBJ2-7, with TRBD1 identical over 8 bases. V lost 1 base to trimming and J lost 3 bases; unmatched junction nucleotides: 17. This CDR3 has 19 amino acids. Germline lookup yields CDR1 LGHNA and CDR2 YSLEER. CDR3 residues: CASSQVRQGQAFAVYEQYF. The CDR3 DNA reads as TGCGCCAGCAGCCAAGTCCGGCAGGGACAGGCTTTTGCAGTCTACGAGCAGTACTTC.

The chain couples TRBV9 to TRBJ1-1; D gene unclear. The CDR3 runs to 15 residues. Germline V CDR1 and CDR2: SGDLS, YYNGEE. Trimming left V 3 bases short and J 0 bases short, with 12 bases between. This CDR3 is CASSAPPGMNTEAFF. The DNA for the CDR3 is TGTGCCAGCAGCGCGCCCCCAGGAATGAACACTGAAGCTTTCTTT.

The chain employs TRBV5-5 and TRBJ1-5, with a possible D match to TRBD1 (5 bases). Germline CDR1 is SGHKS and CDR2 is YYEKEE (reference sequence). The CDR3 is 14 amino acids. The V end was cut by 3 bases, the J end by 7 bases, with 14 bases between. The CDR3, as DNA: TGTGCCAGCAGCTCGGGATCAGGGAACCAGCCCCAGCATTTT. Protein: CASSSGSGNQPQHF.

This chain joins TRBV3-1 (or the pseudogene TRBV3-2) and TRBJ1-6; 7 nucleotides match TRBD1. The germline gives CDR1 LGHDT, CDR2 YNNKEL (reference sequence). The CDR3 runs to 15 residues. Trimming at V came to 0 bases and at J to 10 bases, leaving 6 bases not matched to a gene. The CDR3 sequence: CASSQEGRGDSPLHF. CDR3 DNA sequence: TGTGCCAGCAGCCAAGAGGGCAGGGGGGACTCACCCCTCCACTTT.